Below, 19 T cell receptor beta chains from the same sample are listed, as sequenced in a study of blood T cells in healthy people across ages. PCR was performed a second time for roughly 7 to 12 cycles using a sample-barcoded 5' primer and a J-beta primer mix. TCRdb ran MiXCR on the 5' RACE reads and lists one entry per CDR3 protein. The sample lists some 1.5 million distinct CDR3 sequences; under 30% were seen once. Sequencing was carried out using blood. Every receptor here comes from a woman aged 30 to 39 in good health.

V gene TRBV6-2 or TRBV6-3 combines with J gene TRBJ1-2; D ambiguous. The CDR3 covers 12 residues. The germline V gene encodes CDR1 MNHEY and CDR2 SVGEGT. Between the trimmed V and J ends, which lost 0 bases and 9 bases, there was a span of 8 bases. The CDR3 is CASSYSTHSYTF. CDR3 DNA: TGTGCCAGCAGTTACTCGACCCACAGCTACACCTTC.

This clonotype turned up a few times. The V call is TRBV2, the J call TRBJ2-5; 10 bases are shared with TRBD2. J lost 0 bases, V lost 11 bases, and 9 bases had no gene match. In germline, CDR1 is SNHLY, CDR2 FYNNEI. The CDR3 is 15 amino acids. The CDR3 nucleotides read TGTGCCGGACGTACTAGCGGGGACTACCAAGAGACCCAGTACTTC. It translates to CAGRTSGDYQETQYF.

Note on this clonotype: Without the conserved terminal phenylalanine or tryptophan, this CDR3 likely stems from a read error. The chain combines TRBV25-1 with TRBJ2-2, with no clear D. The CDR3 contains 14 residues. CDR1 MGHDK and CDR2 SYGVNS come from the germline V gene. Deletions cut 4 bases from V and 2 bases from J, with 8 bases between. DNA of the CDR3: TGTGCCAGCAGTGGGACCATAAACACCGGGGAGCTGTTTGTT. This codes for CASSGTINTGELFV.

This clonotype was picked up a small number of times. The chain joins TRBV7-2 to TRBJ1-3; 7 bases line up with TRBD1. J was trimmed by 2 bases and V by 1 base; bases with no gene match: 2. This CDR3 spans 15 amino acids. Germline assignment: CDR1 SGHTA and CDR2 FQGNSA. The CDR3 reads CASSLETGTGNTIYF. Here the CDR3 DNA reads TGTGCCAGCAGCTTAGAGACAGGGACTGGAAACACCATATATTTT.

The rearrangement links TRBV20-1 to TRBJ2-3; TRBD1 matches 7 bases. The V gene's germline CDR1 is DFQATT and CDR2 SNEGSKA (reference sequence). Losses at the gene ends were 6 bases for V and 8 bases for J; bases not matched to a gene: 8. This CDR3 spans 12 amino acids. CDR3 nucleotides: TGCAGTGCGCCGACAGGGCAGGCTACGCAGTATTTT. This gives the protein CSAPTGQATQYF.

The chain is built from TRBV2 and TRBJ2-3; TRBD2 matches at 8 bases. Germline V gene sequence: CDR1 SNHLY, CDR2 FYNNEI. V lost 1 base to trimming and J lost 5 bases; unmatched junction nucleotides: 2. CDR3 length: 14 residues. The chain's CDR3 is CASSEVAGRDTQYF. The DNA for the CDR3 is TGTGCCAGCAGTGAAGTAGCGGGGAGAGATACGCAGTATTTT.

In this sample, this clonotype turned up a few times. This chain joins TRBV12-3 or TRBV12-4 and TRBJ1-2; no clear D gene. Trimming left V 6 bases short and J 0 bases short, with 14 bases between. The CDR3 is 15 residues long. The CDR3 nucleotides are TGTGCCAGCAGACCGACCAGTCCTTCTAACTATGGCTACACCTTC. Translated: CASRPTSPSNYGYTF.

The CDR3 loop is CASSLEDRTDTQYF. DNA of the CDR3: TGTGCCAGCAGCTTAGAGGACAGAACAGATACGCAGTATTTT. This sequence joins TRBV11-2 and TRBJ2-3, with D perhaps matching TRBD1 (6 bases). CDR1 and CDR2 (germline): SGHAT, FQNNGV. Trimming cost V 0 bases and J 3 bases, with 7 bases left between them. The CDR3 totals 14 residues.

The rearrangement joins TRBV12-3 or TRBV12-4 to TRBJ1-3; a weak D match, TRBD1 (5 bases). This CDR3 contains 14 residues. Deletions cut 6 bases from V and 6 bases from J, with 15 bases between. CDR3 in amino acids: CASRSDTVINTIYF. The CDR3 DNA reads as TGTGCCAGCAGGTCGGACACAGTCATAAACACCATATATTTT.

This clonotype has a count of ten or more. The V and J genes are TRBV12-3 or TRBV12-4 and TRBJ1-2; possible D gene TRBD1, 6 bases. CDR3 length equals 16 residues. V was trimmed by 4 bases and J by 2 bases, leaving 17 bases between them. The CDR3 DNA sequence: TGTGCCAGCAGTTCCGCGGGCGGGGGCCAAAACTATGGCTACACCTTC. Its protein is CASSSAGGGQNYGYTF.

This clonotype was counted only a few times. This chain joins TRBV7-9 and TRBJ1-1; 9 positions agree with TRBD1. V dropped 6 bases and J dropped 6; count of bases not matched to a gene: 8. The CDR3 loop spans 14 amino acids. Germline V gene lookup returns CDR1 SEHNR and CDR2 FQNEAQ (reference sequence). The chain's CDR3 is CASSSGTGIAEAFF. CDR3 nucleotides: TGTGCCAGCAGTTCCGGGACAGGGATCGCTGAAGCTTTCTTT.

There are many counts of this clonotype. The chain recombines TRBV5-1 with TRBJ2-3; D not resolved. The CDR3 has 14 residues. CDR1 SGHRS and CDR2 YFSETQ come from the germline V gene. V dropped 4 bases and J dropped 2 bases, with 11 bases sitting between them. CDR3 DNA: TGCGCCAGCAGCCTTCTCGACTCCACAGATACGCAGTATTTT. Its protein product is CASSLLDSTDTQYF.

The sample holds many counts of this clonotype. The chain recombines TRBV6-5 with TRBJ1-2; D is unresolved. CDR1 is MNHEY, CDR2 SVGAGI, per germline. Trimming removed 0 bases from V and 5 bases from J, with 10 bases in between. CDR3 length equals 14 residues. DNA of the CDR3: TGTGCCAGCAGTTACTCTGGGCAGATTTATGGCTACACCTTC. This codes for CASSYSGQIYGYTF.

V gene TRBV11-1 combines with J gene TRBJ1-5, with 11 bases aligning to TRBD1. The CDR3 spans 16 residues. Germline lookup yields CDR1 SGHAT and CDR2 FQDESV (reference sequence). V gave up 9 bases and J gave up 3 bases; unmatched junction bases: 10. DNA of the CDR3: TGTGCCAGAAAAATGAGGGACAGGGGGTCCAATCAGCCCCAGCATTTT. Encoded protein: CARKMRDRGSNQPQHF.

This chain links TRBV5-1 with TRBJ1-2, with a tentative D call TRBD1 (5 bases). Germline V lookup: CDR1 SGHRS, CDR2 YFSETQ. There are 14 residues in the CDR3. Trimming shortened V by 0 bases and J by 3 bases, and 9 bases separated the two germline ends. The chain's CDR3 is CASSLGQSHYGYTF. In nucleotides, the CDR3 is TGCGCCAGCAGCTTGGGACAGAGTCACTATGGCTACACCTTC.

The chain is built from TRBV2 and TRBJ2-7; 7 bases align to TRBD1. The length of the CDR3 is 14 residues. Per germline, CDR1 SNHLY and CDR2 FYNNEI. The V gene end was trimmed by 7 bases and the J gene end by 0 bases; junction bases not matched to a gene: 6. The CDR3 region has the DNA TGTGCCAGCACGATCGGGACAGACTCCTACGAGCAGTACTTC. This gives the protein CASTIGTDSYEQYF.

The rearrangement links TRBV20-1 to TRBJ1-2; D not resolved. This CDR3 has 11 residues. Germline loops: CDR1 DFQATT, CDR2 SNEGSKA (reference sequence). Trimming pared 3 bases from V and 5 bases from J, leaving 7 bases between. The CDR3 is CSASEGYGYTF. In DNA form, the CDR3 reads TGCAGTGCTAGTGAAGGGTATGGCTACACCTTC.

This clonotype has just a few counts. The CDR3 DNA reads TGCGCCAGCAGCGGACTATCGCGGGGCAGCTATGGCTACACCTTC. It specifies CASSGLSRGSYGYTF. The chain links TRBV5-1 to TRBJ1-2; D is possibly TRBD1 (5 bases). The V end lost 4 bases, the J end lost 4 bases, and 17 bases lay between the germline ends. The CDR3 is made up of 15 amino acids. Per germline, CDR1 SGHRS and CDR2 YFSETQ.

CDR3 residues: CASSPGTSGSIGASEQYF. The CDR3 DNA sequence: TGTGCCAGCAGCCCGGGGACTAGCGGGAGCATCGGTGCAAGCGAGCAGTACTTC. The chain joins TRBV11-3 to TRBJ2-4; TRBD2 matches at 14 bases. The assigned J gene may be wrong: the sequence end matches TRBJ2-7 better. CDR1 SGHNT and CDR2 YENEEA come from the germline V gene. The CDR3 covers 18 residues.